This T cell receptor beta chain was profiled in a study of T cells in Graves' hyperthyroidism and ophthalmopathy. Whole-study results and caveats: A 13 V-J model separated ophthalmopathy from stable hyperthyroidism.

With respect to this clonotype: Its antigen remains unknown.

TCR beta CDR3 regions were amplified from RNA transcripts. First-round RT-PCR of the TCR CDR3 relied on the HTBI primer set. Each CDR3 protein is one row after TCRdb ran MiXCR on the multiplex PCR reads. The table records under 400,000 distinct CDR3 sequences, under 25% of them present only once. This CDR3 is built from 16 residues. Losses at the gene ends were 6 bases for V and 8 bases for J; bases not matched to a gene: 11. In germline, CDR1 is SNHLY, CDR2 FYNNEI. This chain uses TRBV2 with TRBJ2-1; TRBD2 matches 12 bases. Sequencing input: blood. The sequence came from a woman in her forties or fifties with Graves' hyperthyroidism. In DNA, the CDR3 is TGTGCCAGCAGCCCACGAGCAAGGACTAGCGGGGATGAGCAGTTCTTC. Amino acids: CASSPRARTSGDEQFF.